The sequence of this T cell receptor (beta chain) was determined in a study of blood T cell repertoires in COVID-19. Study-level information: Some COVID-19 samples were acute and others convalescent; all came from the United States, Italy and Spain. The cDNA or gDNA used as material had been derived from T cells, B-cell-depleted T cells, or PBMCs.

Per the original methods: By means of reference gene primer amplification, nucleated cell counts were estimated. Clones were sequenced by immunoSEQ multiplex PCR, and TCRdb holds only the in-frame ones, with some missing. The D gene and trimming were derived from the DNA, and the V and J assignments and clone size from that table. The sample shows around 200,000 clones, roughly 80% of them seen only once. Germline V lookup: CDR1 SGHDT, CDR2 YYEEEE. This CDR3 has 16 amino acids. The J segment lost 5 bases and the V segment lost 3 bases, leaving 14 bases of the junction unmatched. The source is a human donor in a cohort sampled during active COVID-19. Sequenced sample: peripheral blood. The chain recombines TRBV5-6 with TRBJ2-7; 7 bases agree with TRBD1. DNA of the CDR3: TGTGCCAGCAGCTCGACAGGGCGGACGGCCTTAAACGAGCAGTACTTC. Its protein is CASSSTGRTALNEQYF.